This entry concerns a single T cell receptor (beta chain). The antigen is unknown. These data belong to a study of T cell responses to AZD1222 COVID-19 vaccine. Overall study: Second-dose timings of about 4 or about 12 weeks were pooled. Study-level points and caveats: Mapped onto spike, vaccine-associated CD4 TCRs spanned it and were dominant at 160-218 and 743-854. Baseline seropositivity occurred in only a handful of AZD1222 recipients. White British people made up most donors, females outnumbered males, and clonal diversity was possibly underestimated.

Here immunoSEQ multiplex PCR was the method, and the copy in TCRdb shows in-frame clones only, minus some. The table records 100,000 to 150,000 clones, 80% to 95% of them present only once. Trimming cost V 0 bases and J 5 bases; bases outside gene matches: 19. The CDR3 runs 20 residues. Germline CDR1 reads MGHRA; CDR2 reads YSYEKL. V usage is TRBV4-1 and J usage is TRBJ2-1, with 7 bases that match TRBD1. This clonotype originated in an adult in good health. Sequenced material: peripheral blood, taken on day 0 of AZD1222 vaccination. CDR3 amino acids: CASSQDPALTGPNRDNEQFF. The CDR3 bases are TGCGCCAGCAGCCAAGATCCTGCGCTGACAGGGCCCAATAGAGACAATGAGCAGTTCTTC.